The 15 T cell receptor beta chains listed next were all sequenced from one sample in a study of cytomegalovirus exposure and HLA in healthy donors. Researchers ran the PCR with 60 Vbeta and 13 Jbeta primers. Profiled with immunoSEQ multiplex PCR; TCRdb holds only in-frame clones, not every one. The data show about 140,000 clones, 80% to 90% seen once. The sequencing sample was made of PBMCs. The receptors shown here come from a woman aged 40 to 50 in good health and CMV-seropositive.

This chain uses TRBV9 with TRBJ2-5, with D possibly matching TRBD2 (6 bases). Trimming took 0 bases from V and 7 from J, leaving 13 bases between them. The V gene's germline CDR1 is SGDLS and CDR2 YYNGEE. The length of the CDR3 is 14 residues. The CDR3 region is CASSVGRGGGTQYF. Here the CDR3 DNA reads TGTGCCAGCAGCGTAGGTCGGGGAGGAGGGACCCAGTACTTC.

CDR3 loop: CASSLFPGIMDQPQHF. The CDR3 DNA is TGTGCCAGCAGTTTATTTCCCGGGATTATGGATCAGCCCCAGCATTTT. The chain joins TRBV28 to TRBJ1-5; no reliable D call. V was pared by 1 base and J by 5 bases, with 15 bases between. Germline assignment: CDR1 MDHEN and CDR2 SYDVKM. The CDR3 has 16 residues.

This clone was seen a single time. This sequence joins TRBV28 and TRBJ1-1, with no clear D. This CDR3 has 13 amino acids. CDR1 and CDR2 from the germline V gene are MDHEN and SYDVKM. The ends were cut back, 3 bases at V and 8 bases at J, with 13 bases in the middle. The CDR3 spells CASSLGGGFEAFF. CDR3 nucleotide sequence: TGTGCCAGCAGTTTGGGTGGCGGGTTCGAAGCTTTCTTT.

This rearrangement joins TRBV9 to TRBJ2-7; D may be TRBD2 (5 bases). The CDR3 covers 15 residues. V lost 0 bases, J lost 6 bases, and 16 bases lay in between. The germline V gene encodes CDR1 SGDLS and CDR2 YYNGEE. CDR3 amino acids: CASSVAGRWLCEQYF. For the CDR3, the DNA is TGTGCCAGCAGCGTAGCTGGGAGATGGCTGTGCGAGCAGTACTTC.

Details on this clone: The sample carries other DNA sequences with the same CDR3. This chain joins TRBV5-4 and TRBJ2-7; possibly TRBD1 for D (6 bases). Trimming stripped 2 bases from V and 6 bases from J, with 15 bases between. Looked up from germline, CDR1 is SGHNT and CDR2 is YYREEE (reference sequence). CDR3 size: 14 residues. The CDR3 bases are TGTGCCAGCAGCTTCAGTGGCAGGGGCTCCGAGCAGTACTTC. It yields the protein CASSFSGRGSEQYF. Full variable domain (outside the CDR3, taken from reference TRBV5-4 and TRBJ2-7): ETGVTQSPTHLIKTRGQQVTLRCSSQSGHNTVSWYQQALGQGPQFIFQYYREEENGRGNFPPRFSGLQFPNYSSELNVNALELDDSALYLCASSFSGRGSEQYFGPGTRLTVT.

The chain uses TRBV5-6 and TRBJ1-5, with no clear D. The CDR3 has 15 residues. Trimming pared 4 bases from V and 7 bases from J, leaving 18 bases between. Germline CDR1 SGHDT, CDR2 YYEEEE. CDR3 nucleotides: TGTGCCAGCAGCCGCTCCATTGAGGAGGGCCAGCCCCAGCATTTT. Translated: CASSRSIEEGQPQHF. Full variable domain (missing parts from reference TRBV5-6 and TRBJ1-5): DAGVTQSPTHLIKTRGQQVTLRCSPKSGHDTVSWYQQALGQGPQFIFQYYEEEERQRGNFPDRFSGHQFPNYSSELNVNALLLGDSALYLCASSRSIEEGQPQHFGDGTRLSIL.

This clone showed up just a few times. The CDR3 DNA sequence: TGTGCCAGCAGTGAATATAAGGGGGCGAGCAGTGGCTACACCTTC. Its translation: CASSEYKGASSGYTF. The rearrangement links TRBV25-1 to TRBJ1-2; 7 bases line up with TRBD1. CDR3 length: 15 residues. Per the germline V gene, CDR1 is MGHDK and CDR2 is SYGVNS. Trimming cost V 0 bases and J 7 bases; bases outside gene matches: 8.

This chain uses TRBV19 with TRBJ2-2, with TRBD2 identical over 10 bases. The CDR3 contains 17 residues. Trimming removed 2 bases from V and 8 bases from J; junction bases left unmatched: 11. CDR1 and CDR2 from the germline V gene are LNHDA and SQIVND (reference sequence). The CDR3 nucleotides read TGTGCCAGTAGTATAACCGGGACTAGCGTGTCGAAGGGGGAGCTGTTTTTT. This translates into CASSITGTSVSKGELFF.

The genes are TRBV19 and TRBJ2-2; 7 bases agree with TRBD1. The CDR3 totals 15 residues. The junction had 5 bases not matched to a gene; V was cut back by 3 bases and J by 4 bases. Germline V gene sequence: CDR1 LNHDA, CDR2 SQIVND (reference sequence). CDR3: CASSMRTGGTGELFF. The CDR3 nucleotides read TGTGCCAGTAGTATGAGGACAGGAGGCACCGGGGAGCTGTTTTTT.

The chain employs TRBV19 and TRBJ1-1; 7 bases align to TRBD1. Germline V CDR1 and CDR2: LNHDA, SQIVND (reference sequence). The CDR3 has 16 amino acids. Trimming took 3 bases from V and 4 from J; bases not matched to a gene: 11. CDR3 in amino acids: CASSISQGSDLTEAFF. Here the CDR3 DNA reads TGTGCCAGTAGTATTTCACAGGGGTCGGATCTCACTGAAGCTTTCTTT. The entire variable domain, with the rest obtained from reference TRBV19 and TRBJ1-1, is as follows: DGGITQSPKYLFRKEGQNVTLSCEQNLNHDAMYWYRQDPGQGLRLIYYSQIVNDFQKGDIAEGYSVSREKKESFPLTVTSAQKNPTAFYLCASSISQGSDLTEAFFGQGTRLTVV.

The rearrangement links TRBV4-2 to TRBJ2-5; 14 bases map to TRBD2. Trimming removed 6 bases from V and 5 bases from J; junction bases left unmatched: 8. This CDR3 has 16 residues. Germline values: CDR1 LGHNA, CDR2 YNFKEQ. CDR3 sequence reads: CASRGTSGSPGETQYF. In nucleotides, the CDR3 is TGTGCCAGCAGGGGGACTAGCGGGAGCCCCGGGGAGACCCAGTACTTC.

The gene calls are TRBV7-8 and TRBJ2-3; the match to TRBD1 covers 7 bases. Germline CDR1 SGHVS, CDR2 FQNEAQ. V shed 1 base and J 3 bases; nucleotides not matched to a gene: 7. The length of the CDR3 is 16 residues. In nucleotides, the CDR3 is TGTGCCAGCAGCTTAGGGAACAGGGGAAGTACAGATACGCAGTATTTT. The encoded protein is CASSLGNRGSTDTQYF.

The V and J genes are TRBV30 and TRBJ2-2; D gene uncertain. V lost 0 bases and J 5 bases, leaving 7 bases between the germline ends. Germline CDR1 and CDR2: GTSNPN and SVGIG (reference sequence). This CDR3 spans 13 amino acids. As DNA, the CDR3 is TGTGCCTGGAGTGTACTCGATACCGGGGAGCTGTTTTTT. This encodes CAWSVLDTGELFF.

V is TRBV7-2 and J is TRBJ2-6; D is perhaps TRBD1 (5 bases). This CDR3 is 15 amino acids long. Germline lookup yields CDR1 SGHTA and CDR2 FQGNSA. V was pared by 4 bases and J by 4 bases, with 11 bases between. The CDR3 sequence: CASSSPGPGANVLTF. The CDR3 bases are TGTGCCAGCAGCTCACCAGGGCCGGGGGCCAACGTCCTGACTTTC.

The genes are TRBV5-1 and TRBJ2-7; D not resolved. CDR1 SGHRS and CDR2 YFSETQ come from the germline V gene. Trimming removed 0 bases from V and 3 bases from J, with 10 bases in between. The CDR3 covers 14 residues. The DNA of the CDR3 is TGCGCCAGCAGCTTGGGTCAGGCCAACTACGAGCAGTACTTC. This translates into CASSLGQANYEQYF.